This is a list of T cell receptor beta chains from one sample in a study of breast tumors, draining lymph nodes, adjacent tissues. MiXCR, run by TCRdb on the multiplex PCR reads, gives a single entry per CDR3 protein. This table holds about 230,000 distinct CDR3 sequences, approximately 29% found once. Sequences were obtained from axillary lymph node tissue. The receptors stem from a female donor with breast cancer. Some clones in this sample may be carry-over from other donors' samples. CDR3s include the opening cysteine and the closing phenylalanine or tryptophan. Each record gives: clone size, D gene, J gene, CDR3 length, V gene, CDR3 DNA, CDR3 protein. A D gene is named only where the DNA matches it firmly. Size is stated for part of the rows, as once, few or many counts, or as a class when the clone is expanded.

>-|-|TRBJ1-3|16|TRBV18
TGTGCCAGCTCACCATTTGCTGAGAGCTCTGGAAACACCATATATTTT
CASSPFAESSGNTIYF
>many|-|TRBJ2-7|11|TRBV7-9
TGTGCCAGCAGCTTAGCAGGGGAGCAGTACTTC
CASSLAGEQYF
>-|-|TRBJ2-3|15|TRBV20-1
TGCAGTGCTAGACGATCCGGGAGATGGCCAGACACGCAGTATTTT
CSARRSGRWPDTQYF
>few|-|TRBJ1-4|14|TRBV6-6
TGTGCCAGCAATCACCCTCCTAAGGGTGAAAAACTGTTTTTT
CASNHPPKGEKLFF
>many|-|TRBJ2-7|15|TRBV6-1
TGTGCCAGCAGTGAAAGTTGGTCTCCCTCGGAGAAGCAGTACTTC
CASSESWSPSEKQYF
>-|TRBD2|TRBJ2-7|16|TRBV5-1
TGCGCCAGCAGCCCCCGGACTAGCGGATATTCCTACGAGCAGTACTTC
CASSPRTSGYSYEQYF
>many|-|TRBJ1-1|14|TRBV25-1
TGTGCCAGCAGTGCTTCGTGGGGCGGGACTGAAGCTTTCTTT
CASSASWGGTEAFF
>many|TRBD2|TRBJ2-3|16|TRBV20-1
TGCAGTACTAGACTAGCGGGAGGGAGTAGCACAGATACGCAGTATTTT
CSTRLAGGSSTDTQYF
>-|-|TRBJ1-6|16|TRBV13
TGTGCCAGCAGCTTACGTGGGGCGGGGGCCGGCTCACCCCTCCACTTT
CASSLRGAGAGSPLHF
>many|-|TRBJ2-3|15|TRBV5-1
TGCGCCAGCAGCTTGGATGGGGGAGCGGGAGATACGCAGTATTTT
CASSLDGGAGDTQYF
>many|-|TRBJ2-3|14|TRBV11-2
TGTGCCAGCAGCTTAGGGAGAGGGACAGATACGCAGTATTTT
CASSLGRGTDTQYF
>many|TRBD2|TRBJ2-7|14|TRBV5-1
TGCGCCAGCAGCACCCTAGCGGGAGTCTACGAGCAGTACTTC
CASSTLAGVYEQYF
>-|-|TRBJ1-2|12|TRBV7-8
TGTGCCAGCAGTCCGACAGACTCTGGAAACACCTTC
CASSPTDSGNTF
>many|-|TRBJ2-3|14|TRBV10-3
TGTGCCATCAGTGGCGAGGGACTGGGAGATACGCAGTATTTT
CAISGEGLGDTQYF
>few|-|TRBJ2-2|16|TRBV27
TGTGCCAGCAGCCCTACCAATATGGGGGGCACCGGGGAGCTGTTTTTT
CASSPTNMGGTGELFF
>many|TRBD1|TRBJ1-4|14|TRBV7-8
TGTGCCAGCAGCCCCGACAGGGGACCACAAAAACTGTTTTTT
CASSPDRGPQKLFF
>-|-|TRBJ2-5|13|TRBV10-2
TGCGCCAGCAGTTGGGACAATCAAGAGACCCAGTACTTT
CASSWDNQETQYF
>many|TRBD2|TRBJ2-5|17|TRBV2
TGTGCCAGCAGTGAAGCGCTTCGGGGGGGAGGGCGAGAGACCCAGTACTTC
CASSEALRGGGRETQYF
>many|-|TRBJ1-3|13|TRBV6-6
TGTGCCAGCACCACAACTCAGGGAAACACCATATATTTT
CASTTTQGNTIYF
>many|-|TRBJ2-7|15|TRBV19
TGTGCCAGTAGTATAGCGGGCCTAGAGGTCGACGAGCAGTACTTC
CASSIAGLEVDEQYF
>many|TRBD1|TRBJ2-6|15|TRBV20-1
TGCAGTGCTCGGGACAGCTACTCTGGGGCCAACGTCCTGACTTTC
CSARDSYSGANVLTF
>-|-|TRBJ1-6|15|TRBV11-2
TGTGCCAGCAGCTTTCGAGGACTTTCTAATTCACCCCTCCACTTT
CASSFRGLSNSPLHF
>many|TRBD2|TRBJ2-1|15|TRBV19
TGTGCCAGTAGTATTGGCGGGAGTCCTTACAATGAGCAGTTCTTC
CASSIGGSPYNEQFF
>few|-|TRBJ2-2|13|TRBV11-3
TGTGCCAGCAGCGCAGGGGAGGCCGCGGAGCTGTTTTTT
CASSAGEAAELFF
>-|TRBD2|TRBJ2-1|16|TRBV6-5
TGTGCCAGCAGTTACGCCGGGACTAGCGGGATAAATGAGCAGTTCTTC
CASSYAGTSGINEQFF
>few|TRBD1|TRBJ2-4|16|TRBV6-1
TGTGCCAGCAGGGACAGGGAGCCTGCGGCCAAAAACATTCAGTACTTC
CASRDREPAAKNIQYF
>many|TRBD1|TRBJ2-5|14|TRBV19
TGTGCCAGTAGTACGACAGGGGGTCAAGAGACCCAGTACTTC
CASSTTGGQETQYF
>-|-|TRBJ1-2|13|TRBV6-6
TGTGCCAGCAGTCACTCGGCTGAAGATGGAAACACCTTC
CASSHSAEDGNTF
>many|TRBD1|TRBJ1-4|16|TRBV7-8
TGTGCCAGCAGCTTTAGGGGGCCGGGGGTGGGTGAAAAACTGTTTTTT
CASSFRGPGVGEKLFF